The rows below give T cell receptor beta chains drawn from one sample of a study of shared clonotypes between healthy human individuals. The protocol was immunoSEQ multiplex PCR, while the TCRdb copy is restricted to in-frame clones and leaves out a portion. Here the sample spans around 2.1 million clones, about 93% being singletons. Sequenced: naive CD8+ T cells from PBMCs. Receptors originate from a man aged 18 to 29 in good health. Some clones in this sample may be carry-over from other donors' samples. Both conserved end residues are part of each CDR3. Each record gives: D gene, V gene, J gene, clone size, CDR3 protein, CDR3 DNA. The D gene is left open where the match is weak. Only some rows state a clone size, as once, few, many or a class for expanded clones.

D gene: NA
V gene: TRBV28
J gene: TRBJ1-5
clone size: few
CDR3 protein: CASRIDGSNQPQHF
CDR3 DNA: TGTGCCAGCAGGATAGACGGGAGCAATCAGCCCCAGCATTTT

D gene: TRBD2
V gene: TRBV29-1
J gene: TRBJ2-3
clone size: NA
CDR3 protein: CSVETTSGVTDTQYF
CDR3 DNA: TGCAGCGTTGAAACAACTAGCGGGGTCACAGATACGCAGTATTTT

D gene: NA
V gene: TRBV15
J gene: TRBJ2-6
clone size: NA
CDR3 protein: CATSRGGDSGANVLTF
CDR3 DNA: TGTGCCACCAGCAGAGGGGGTGACTCTGGGGCCAACGTCCTGACTTTC

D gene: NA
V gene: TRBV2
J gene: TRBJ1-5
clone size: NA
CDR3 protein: CASSEGRGNDQPQHF
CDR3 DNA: TGTGCCAGCAGTGAGGGTCGGGGGAACGATCAGCCCCAGCATTTT

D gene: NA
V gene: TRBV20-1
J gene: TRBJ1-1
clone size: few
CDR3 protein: CSAREYGEAFF
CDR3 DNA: TGCAGTGCTAGGGAGTACGGGGAAGCTTTCTTT

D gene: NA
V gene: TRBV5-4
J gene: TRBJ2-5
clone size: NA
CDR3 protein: CATAEDLETQYF
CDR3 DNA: TGTGCCACCGCCGAAGACTTAGAGACCCAGTACTTC

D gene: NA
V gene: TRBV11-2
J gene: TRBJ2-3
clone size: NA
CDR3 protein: CASSFFPPPSTDTQYF
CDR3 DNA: TGTGCCAGCAGCTTCTTCCCCCCCCCGAGCACAGATACGCAGTATTTT

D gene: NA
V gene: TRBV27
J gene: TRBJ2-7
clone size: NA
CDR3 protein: CASSPNRGYYEQYF
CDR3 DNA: TGTGCCAGCAGTCCGAACCGGGGATACTACGAGCAGTACTTC

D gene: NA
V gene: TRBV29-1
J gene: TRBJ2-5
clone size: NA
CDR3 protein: CSGNGGTETQYF
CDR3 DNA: TGCAGCGGAAATGGGGGCACGGAGACCCAGTACTTC

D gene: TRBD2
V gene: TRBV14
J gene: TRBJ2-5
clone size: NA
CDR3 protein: CASSQDDGLAGSETQYF
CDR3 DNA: TGTGCCAGCAGCCAAGATGATGGCCTAGCGGGATCAGAGACCCAGTACTTC

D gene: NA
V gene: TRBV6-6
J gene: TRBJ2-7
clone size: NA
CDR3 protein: CASGQSYEQYF
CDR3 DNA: TGTGCCAGCGGACAGTCCTACGAGCAGTACTTC

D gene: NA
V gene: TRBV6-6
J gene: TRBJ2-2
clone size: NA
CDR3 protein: CASSPSAGLRTGELFF
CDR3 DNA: TGTGCCAGCAGTCCCTCCGCCGGACTAAGAACCGGGGAGCTGTTTTTT

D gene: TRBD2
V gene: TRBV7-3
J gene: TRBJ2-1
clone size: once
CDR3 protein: CASSLGGRAYEQFF
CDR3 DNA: TGTGCCAGCAGCCTGGGCGGGAGGGCCTATGAGCAGTTCTTC

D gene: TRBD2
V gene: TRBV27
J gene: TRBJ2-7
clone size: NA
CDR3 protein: CASSFLLAGGEQYF
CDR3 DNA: TGTGCCAGCAGTTTCCTCCTAGCGGGAGGCGAGCAGTACTTC

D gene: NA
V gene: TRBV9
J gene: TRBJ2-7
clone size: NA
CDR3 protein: CASSEARMGPSYEQYF
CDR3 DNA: TGTGCCAGCAGCGAGGCCCGGATGGGACCTTCCTACGAGCAGTACTTC

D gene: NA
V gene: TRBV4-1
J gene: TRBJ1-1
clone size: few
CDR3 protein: CASSTRAREAFF
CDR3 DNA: TGCGCCAGCAGCACCCGGGCCCGTGAAGCTTTCTTT

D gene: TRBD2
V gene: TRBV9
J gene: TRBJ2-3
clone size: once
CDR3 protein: CASSGGGAISTDTQYF
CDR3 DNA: TGTGCCAGCAGCGGCGGGGGGGCGATCAGCACAGATACGCAGTATTTT

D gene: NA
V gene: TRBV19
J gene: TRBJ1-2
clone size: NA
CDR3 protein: CASSIDGETAYGYTF
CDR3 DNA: TGTGCCAGTAGTATAGATGGGGAGACGGCCTATGGCTACACCTTC

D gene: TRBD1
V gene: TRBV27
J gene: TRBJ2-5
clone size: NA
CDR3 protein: CASSLISRGLPETQYF
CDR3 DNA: TGTGCCAGCAGTTTGATTTCCAGGGGGCTTCCAGAGACCCAGTACTTC

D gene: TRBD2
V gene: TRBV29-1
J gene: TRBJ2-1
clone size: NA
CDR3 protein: CSVEGTSGSSYNEQFF
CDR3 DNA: TGCAGCGTGGAGGGGACTAGCGGGAGCTCCTACAATGAGCAGTTCTTC

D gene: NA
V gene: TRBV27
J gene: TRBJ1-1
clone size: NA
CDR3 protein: CASTPAGNTEAFF
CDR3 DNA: TGTGCCAGCACCCCAGCGGGGAACACTGAAGCTTTCTTT

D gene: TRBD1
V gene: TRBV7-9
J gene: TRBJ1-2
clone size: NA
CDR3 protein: CASSITGDRAQGYTF
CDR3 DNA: TGTGCCAGCAGCATTACAGGGGATCGGGCGCAGGGCTACACCTTC

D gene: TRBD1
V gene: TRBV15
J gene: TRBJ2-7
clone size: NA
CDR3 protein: CATASARDRGNEQYF
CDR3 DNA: TGTGCCACCGCCTCGGCCCGGGACAGGGGTAACGAGCAGTACTTC

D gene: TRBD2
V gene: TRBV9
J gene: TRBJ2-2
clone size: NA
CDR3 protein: CASSRTSGANTGELFF
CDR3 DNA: TGTGCCAGCAGCAGGACTAGCGGGGCGAACACCGGGGAGCTGTTTTTT

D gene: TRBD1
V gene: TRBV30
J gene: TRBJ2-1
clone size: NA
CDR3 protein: CAWTTGVTYNEQFF
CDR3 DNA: TGTGCCTGGACGACAGGGGTTACCTACAATGAGCAGTTCTTC

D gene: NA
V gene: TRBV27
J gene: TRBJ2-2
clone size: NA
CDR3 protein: CASSLSGSTGELFF
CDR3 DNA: TGTGCCAGCAGTTTATCAGGGAGCACCGGGGAGCTGTTTTTT

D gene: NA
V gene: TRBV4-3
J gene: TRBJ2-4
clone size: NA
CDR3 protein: CASSQTSQLAKNIQYF
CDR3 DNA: TGCGCCAGCTCACAGACGTCCCAGCTAGCCAAAAACATTCAGTACTTC

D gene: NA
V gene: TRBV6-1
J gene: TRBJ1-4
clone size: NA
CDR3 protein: CASSEPTRGDNEKLFF
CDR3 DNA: TGTGCCAGCAGTGAACCCACCCGAGGGGATAATGAAAAACTGTTTTTT

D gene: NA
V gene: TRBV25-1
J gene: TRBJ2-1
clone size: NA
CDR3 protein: CASSVRGPYNEQFF
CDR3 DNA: TGTGCCAGCAGTGTCCGGGGACCCTACAATGAGCAGTTCTTC

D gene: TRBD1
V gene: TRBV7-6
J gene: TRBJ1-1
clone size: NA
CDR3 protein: CASSLGAGTGGGRTEAFF
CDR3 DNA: TGTGCCAGCAGCTTAGGGGCCGGGACAGGGGGTGGTCGCACTGAAGCTTTCTTT

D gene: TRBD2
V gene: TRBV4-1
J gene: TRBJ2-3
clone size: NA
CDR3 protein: CASSHKRGSREVTDTQYF
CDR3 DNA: TGCGCCAGCAGCCACAAGCGCGGTTCGCGGGAGGTGACAGATACGCAGTATTTT

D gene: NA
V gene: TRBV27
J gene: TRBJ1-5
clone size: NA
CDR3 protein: CASTAVGGQPQHF
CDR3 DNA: TGTGCCAGCACCGCGGTGGGAGGTCAGCCCCAGCATTTT

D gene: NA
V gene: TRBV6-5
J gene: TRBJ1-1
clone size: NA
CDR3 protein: CASSYSRGQNTEAFF
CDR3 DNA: TGTGCCAGCAGTTACTCCCGAGGCCAGAACACTGAAGCTTTCTTT

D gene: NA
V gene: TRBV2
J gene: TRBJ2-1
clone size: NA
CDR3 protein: CASRDRMVYNEQFF
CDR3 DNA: TGTGCCAGCCGTGACCGGATGGTGTACAATGAGCAGTTCTTC

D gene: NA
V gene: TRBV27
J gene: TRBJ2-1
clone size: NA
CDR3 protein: CASSSVSSYNEQFF
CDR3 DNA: TGTGCCAGCAGCAGCGTAAGCTCCTACAATGAGCAGTTCTTC

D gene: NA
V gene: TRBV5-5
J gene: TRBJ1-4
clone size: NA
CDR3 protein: CASSLVGGYEKLFF
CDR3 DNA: TGTGCCAGCAGCCTGGTAGGGGGGTATGAAAAACTGTTTTTT

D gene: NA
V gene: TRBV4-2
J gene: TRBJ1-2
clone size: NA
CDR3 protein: CASSQDLSEGHGYTF
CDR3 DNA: TGTGCCAGCAGCCAAGATCTGTCAGAAGGCCATGGCTACACCTTC

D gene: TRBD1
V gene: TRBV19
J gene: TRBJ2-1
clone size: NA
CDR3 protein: CASRPTKDRVHNEQFF
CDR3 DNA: TGTGCCAGTAGACCCACGAAGGACAGGGTCCACAATGAGCAGTTCTTC

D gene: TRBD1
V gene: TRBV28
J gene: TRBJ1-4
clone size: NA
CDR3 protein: CASSLDRVSATNEKLFF
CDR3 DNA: TGTGCCAGCAGTTTAGACAGGGTGTCAGCAACTAATGAAAAACTGTTTTTT

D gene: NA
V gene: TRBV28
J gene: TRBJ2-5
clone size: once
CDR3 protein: CASSEGGETQYF
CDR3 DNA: TGTGCCAGCAGCGAGGGGGGGGAGACCCAGTACTTC

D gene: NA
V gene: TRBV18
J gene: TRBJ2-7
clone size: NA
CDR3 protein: CASSPGLGEQYF
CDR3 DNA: TGTGCCAGCTCACCGGGGCTGGGCGAGCAGTACTTC

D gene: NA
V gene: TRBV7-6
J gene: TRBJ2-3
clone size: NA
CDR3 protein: CASRWDPRDPTSTDTQYF
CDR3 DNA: TGTGCCAGCAGATGGGACCCCCGGGACCCCACTAGCACAGATACGCAGTATTTT

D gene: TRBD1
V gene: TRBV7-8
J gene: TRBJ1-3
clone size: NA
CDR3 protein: CASSSIAGQYRNTIYF
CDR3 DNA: TGTGCCAGCAGCTCGATCGCGGGACAGTATCGAAACACCATATATTTT

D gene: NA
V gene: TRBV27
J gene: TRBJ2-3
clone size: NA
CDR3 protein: CASSPLFEGTDTQYF
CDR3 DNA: TGTGCCAGCAGCCCTCTATTCGAAGGCACAGATACGCAGTATTTT

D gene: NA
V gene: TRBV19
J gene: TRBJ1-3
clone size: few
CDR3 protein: CASRVRSDSGNTIYF
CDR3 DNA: TGTGCCAGTAGAGTCCGGTCTGACTCTGGAAACACCATATATTTT

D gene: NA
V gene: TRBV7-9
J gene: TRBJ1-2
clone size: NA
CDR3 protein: CASSFTASHPGYTF
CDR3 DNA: TGTGCCAGCAGCTTTACGGCCAGTCATCCCGGCTACACCTTC

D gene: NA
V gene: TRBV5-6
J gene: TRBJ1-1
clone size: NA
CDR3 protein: CASSGGTATEAFF
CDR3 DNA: TGTGCCAGCAGCGGAGGGACGGCGACTGAAGCTTTCTTT

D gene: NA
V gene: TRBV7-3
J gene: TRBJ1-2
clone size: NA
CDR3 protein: CASTPQTRDYGYTF
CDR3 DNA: TGTGCCAGCACCCCGCAAACGAGGGACTATGGCTACACCTTC

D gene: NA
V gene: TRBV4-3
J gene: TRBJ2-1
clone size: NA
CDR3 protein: CASSQDRTYNEQFF
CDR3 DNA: TGCGCCAGCAGCCAAGACAGGACCTACAATGAGCAGTTCTTC

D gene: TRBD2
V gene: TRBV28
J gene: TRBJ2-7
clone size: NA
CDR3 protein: CASSLYSGRDYEQYF
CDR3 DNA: TGTGCCAGCAGTTTATATAGCGGGAGAGACTACGAGCAGTACTTC